These T cell receptor beta chains were read from a single sample in a study of OX40 agonist ivuxolimab in advanced cancers. TCRdb keeps only in-frame clones here, not all; method: immunoSEQ multiplex PCR. The table shows 35,000 to 40,000 clones, with more than 75% occurring only once. The specimen was CD4+ or CD8+ T cells sorted from blood, collected in a trial of the OX40 agonist ivuxolimab. These receptor sequences come from an adult with an advanced solid tumor such as melanoma, head and neck, liver or kidney cancer. Each CDR3 is given with its conserved first and last residue. A D gene is named only where the DNA matches it firmly. The size of a clone is reported for some rows only, either as once, few or many, or as a class for expanded clones.

>NA|TRBV30|NA|TRBJ2-3
CAWSKVSGTDTQYF
TGTGCCTGGAGTAAGGTGTCGGGCACAGATACGCAGTATTTT
>NA|TRBV7-8|once|TRBJ2-5
CASSPGRGWPGETQYF
TGTGCCAGCAGCCCAGGCCGGGGCTGGCCGGGGGAGACCCAGTACTTC
>NA|TRBV4-2|NA|TRBJ2-2
CASSQVEATGELFF
TGTGCCAGCAGCCAAGTCGAAGCGACCGGGGAGCTGTTTTTT
>TRBD1|TRBV7-6|NA|TRBJ2-7
CASSLGPGQGSYEQYF
TGTGCCAGCTCTTTGGGGCCCGGACAGGGGTCCTACGAGCAGTACTTC
>NA|TRBV27|NA|TRBJ2-3
CASSVSGWGTDTQYF
TGTGCCAGCAGTGTGTCGGGATGGGGCACAGATACGCAGTATTTT
>NA|TRBV7-9|NA|TRBJ1-1
CASSSWEGFTEAFF
TGTGCCAGCAGCAGTTGGGAGGGGTTCACTGAAGCTTTCTTT
>NA|TRBV19|NA|TRBJ2-1
CASSIARGNEQFF
TGTGCCAGTAGTATAGCACGGGGAAATGAGCAGTTCTTC
>NA|TRBV5-4|NA|TRBJ2-7
CASSLAGAAFLASYEQYF
TGTGCCAGCAGCTTGGCAGGGGCGGCATTCCTGGCTTCCTACGAGCAGTACTTC
>NA|TRBV27|few|TRBJ1-2
CASMAAGANGYTF
TGTGCCAGCATGGCCGCCGGAGCGAATGGCTACACCTTC
>NA|TRBV6-4|NA|TRBJ2-7
CASSAPFARGRGEQYF
TGTGCCAGCAGCGCTCCTTTTGCGAGAGGCCGGGGGGAGCAGTACTTC
>TRBD1|TRBV28|NA|TRBJ2-7
CASRHRDRVGEQYF
TGTGCCAGCAGGCACCGGGACAGGGTTGGTGAGCAGTACTTC
>NA|TRBV11-3|NA|TRBJ2-5
CASSLLPGETQYF
TGTGCCAGCAGCTTACTCCCCGGTGAGACCCAGTACTTC
>NA|TRBV4-1|NA|TRBJ1-1
CASSQMNTEAFF
TGCGCCAGCAGCCAGATGAACACTGAAGCTTTCTTT
>NA|TRBV18|medium-sized|TRBJ1-2
CASPPFDSDPNYGYTF
TGTGCCAGCCCTCCCTTTGACAGTGACCCTAACTATGGCTACACCTTC
>NA|TRBV7-9|NA|TRBJ1-1
CASSLAQRWGRVNTEAFF
TGTGCCAGCAGCTTAGCCCAGAGGTGGGGCAGGGTGAACACTGAAGCTTTCTTT
>NA|TRBV7-8|NA|TRBJ1-5
CASSRAREQPQHF
TGTGCCAGCAGCCGTGCCCGGGAACAGCCCCAGCATTTT
>NA|TRBV7-6|NA|TRBJ2-1
CASSDQPYNEQFF
TGTGCCAGCAGCGACCAACCGTACAATGAGCAGTTCTTC
>TRBD1|TRBV4-1|once|TRBJ1-1
CASSPLGQGVNTEAFF
TGCGCCAGCAGCCCGCTAGGACAGGGGGTGAACACTGAAGCTTTCTTT
>TRBD2|TRBV11-2|NA|TRBJ2-7
CASSLAPGLADSYEQYF
TGTGCCAGCAGCTTAGCGCCGGGACTAGCGGACTCCTACGAGCAGTACTTC
>NA|TRBV4-2|NA|TRBJ2-1
CASSQDGGGGEQFF
TGTGCCAGCAGCCAAGACGGGGGCGGGGGTGAGCAGTTCTTC
>NA|TRBV7-9|once|TRBJ2-1
CASSLAMGVRNEQFF
TGTGCCAGCAGCTTAGCTATGGGAGTACGCAATGAGCAGTTCTTC
>NA|TRBV9|NA|TRBJ2-7
CASSVGWTYEQYF
TGTGCCAGCAGCGTAGGCTGGACCTACGAGCAGTACTTC
>NA|TRBV21-1|NA|TRBJ2-3
CASSTAGLGTDTQYF
TGTGCCAGCAGCACGGCGGGTCTCGGCACAGATACGCAGTATTTT